This TCR beta chain is drawn from a study of cytomegalovirus exposure and HLA in healthy donors. Broader study findings: Associated with HLA alleles at 0.05 false discovery rate in a later analysis were 16,951 TCR beta sequences. Rarity marked most TCR sequences, yet some public TCRs occurred in many donors. In a later analysis, TCR beta V- and J-gene trimming showed a link to a missense DCLRE1C variant. Owing to their indistinguishability, certain V segments, notably TRBV6-2 and TRBV6-3, were excluded.

On this clone: Antigen unknown.

The study ran its PCR with 60 Vbeta and 13 Jbeta primers. Here immunoSEQ multiplex PCR was the method, and the copy in TCRdb shows in-frame clones only, minus some. The table includes roughly 290,000 clones, 75% to 85% detected once. V gave up 2 bases and J gave up 4 bases; unmatched junction bases: 10. Germline V gives CDR1 LNHDA, CDR2 SQIVND (reference sequence). The CDR3 contains 17 residues. This TCR derives from a girl aged 2 to 9 in good health and CMV-seronegative. Sequenced: PBMCs. This rearrangement joins TRBV19 to TRBJ2-3, with 9 bases identical to TRBD1. The CDR3 nucleotides are TGTGCCAGTAGTATATGGAACGGGGACAGGGATCCAGATACGCAGTATTTT. Translating it yields CASSIWNGDRDPDTQYF.